These T cell receptor beta chains were read from a single sample in a study of blood T cell repertoires in COVID-19. Profiled with immunoSEQ multiplex PCR; TCRdb holds only in-frame clones, not every one. The sample has fewer than 60,000 clones, roughly four fifths seen once; the top ten hold about 30%. The sample comprised peripheral blood. These receptors were taken from a man aged 55 to 69 with COVID-19, enrolled during active disease. Each CDR3 is given with its conserved first and last residue. D genes are given only for firm matches. Size values are once, few and many counts, or a class for expanded clones, and some rows have none.

J | size | D | V | DNA | CDR3
TRBJ2-1 | . | . | TRBV27 | TGTGCCAGCAGTCTAGGGGGTTACTCCTACAATGAGCAGTTCTTC | CASSLGGYSYNEQFF
TRBJ2-2 | . | . | TRBV2 | TGTGCCAGCAGTGAAGCGAGGACCGGGGAGCTGTTTTTT | CASSEARTGELFF
TRBJ1-2 | . | TRBD1 | TRBV29-1 | TGCAGCGTCGAGGACAGGGCCGCTAACTATGGCTACACCTTC | CSVEDRAANYGYTF
TRBJ1-1 | few | TRBD1 | TRBV5-8 | TGTGCCAGCAGCTTGGATACAGGGGGCCGCACTGAAGCTTTCTTT | CASSLDTGGRTEAFF
TRBJ2-7 | . | TRBD2 | TRBV4-2 | TGTGCCAGCAGCCGGTCAGTAGCGGGAGTATACGAGCAGTACTTC | CASSRSVAGVYEQYF
TRBJ2-7 | few | TRBD1 | TRBV11-3 | TGTGCCAGCAGCGCAGACAGGGGGCTGGGAGAGCAGTACTTC | CASSADRGLGEQYF
TRBJ2-3 | . | TRBD1 | TRBV5-1 | TGCGCCAGCAGCTCCGGGACAGGGAACACAGATACGCAGTATTTT | CASSSGTGNTDTQYF
TRBJ1-3 | few | . | TRBV6-1 | TGTGCCAGCAGTGAAGCAGGGGGTGGAAACACCATATATTTT | CASSEAGGGNTIYF
TRBJ2-7 | . | . | TRBV7-3 | TGTGCCAGCAGCTTAGAAGGGGGTCCCCCCTACGAGCAGTACTTC | CASSLEGGPPYEQYF
TRBJ1-1 | . | TRBD1 | TRBV5-1 | TGCGCCAGCAGCTTGGATACAGGGGGTGGCACTGAAGCTTTCTTT | CASSLDTGGGTEAFF
TRBJ2-7 | . | . | TRBV29-1 | TGCAGCGTGATCTTCGACACGTCGGAATTCTACGAGCAGTACTTC | CSVIFDTSEFYEQYF
TRBJ2-3 | . | TRBD2 | TRBV9 | TGTGCCAGCAGCGTAGGTCTAGCGGGACTAGATACGCAGTATTTT | CASSVGLAGLDTQYF
TRBJ1-4 | . | TRBD1 | TRBV7-9 | TGTGCCAGCAGCTTCGGACAGGGCAGTGAAAAACTGTTTTTT | CASSFGQGSEKLFF
TRBJ1-2 | once | . | TRBV6-5 | TGTGCCAGCAGCCCCACCCCGGGGGGCAACTATGGCTACACCTTC | CASSPTPGGNYGYTF
TRBJ2-1 | few | . | TRBV11-3 | TGTGCCAGCAGCTCGACAGGTCTTATGAATGAGCAGTTCTTC | CASSSTGLMNEQFF
TRBJ2-3 | . | TRBD1 | TRBV10-2 | TGCGCCAGCAGACTATCATTGGGACAGGGGCCCACAGATACGCAGTATTTT | CASRLSLGQGPTDTQYF
TRBJ2-1 | . | . | TRBV19 | TGTGCCAGTAGCCCTCTCGCGGCTCCCTACAATGAGCAGTTCTTC | CASSPLAAPYNEQFF
TRBJ2-4 | . | TRBD1 | TRBV19 | TGTGCCAGTAGTCCCGGAGGGACAGGGGTTCTAGTGAACATTCAGTACTTC | CASSPGGTGVLVNIQYF
TRBJ1-1 | . | . | TRBV19 | TGTGCCAGTAGTAGGGCGGACAGAATGAACACTGAAGCTTTCTTT | CASSRADRMNTEAFF
TRBJ1-5 | . | . | TRBV3-1/TRBV3-2 | TGTGCCAGCAGCCAAGATCATGGGGGGGACCAGCCCCAGCATTTT | CASSQDHGGDQPQHF
TRBJ2-2 | . | TRBD1 | TRBV3-1/TRBV3-2 | TGTGCCAGCAGAAACAGGGGGGCGAACACCGGGGAGCTGTTTTTT | CASRNRGANTGELFF
TRBJ1-1 | . | TRBD1 | TRBV2 | TGTGCCACCTTGGGGACAGGGGAGTACACTGAAGCTTTCTTT | CATLGTGEYTEAFF
TRBJ2-2 | . | . | TRBV9 | TGTGCCAGCAGCGTCGGGGTCGGGGAGCTGTTTTTT | CASSVGVGELFF
TRBJ2-7 | . | . | TRBV7-8 | TGTGCCAGCAGCTTAGCGCGCAGGCCCTACGAGCAGTACTTC | CASSLARRPYEQYF
TRBJ1-2 | . | TRBD1 | TRBV6-5 | TGTGCCAGCAGTCGGGACAGGGGTAACTATGGCTACACCTTC | CASSRDRGNYGYTF
TRBJ1-2 | . | . | TRBV27 | TGTGCCAGCAGTATGAGGGAACGAGATGGCTACACCTTC | CASSMRERDGYTF
TRBJ2-5 | . | . | TRBV10-3 | TGTGCCACCCCCCAAGGAGCGGAGCTAGGTAAGACCCAGTACTTC | CATPQGAELGKTQYF
TRBJ2-2 | . | . | TRBV11-3 | TGTGCCAGCAGCTTAAGGGGCTCTGCGAACACCGGGGAGCTGTTTTTT | CASSLRGSANTGELFF
TRBJ1-5 | . | TRBD1 | TRBV19 | TGTGCCAGTAGTACCCCGCGGGACAGGGGACGTCAGCCCCAGCATTTT | CASSTPRDRGRQPQHF
TRBJ1-1 | . | . | TRBV6-5 | TGTGCCAGCAGTACAGGTCGCACTGAAGCTTTCTTT | CASSTGRTEAFF
TRBJ1-2 | . | . | TRBV7-9 | TGTGCCAGCAGCTTAGGACAAGCTAACTATGGCTACACCTTC | CASSLGQANYGYTF
TRBJ1-6 | once | TRBD1 | TRBV27 | TGTGCCAGCATGACCTGGGACAGCTCAGCGCCCCTCCACTTT | CASMTWDSSAPLHF
TRBJ1-5 | few | . | TRBV7-8 | TGTGCCAGCAGACCCAATACAGGGTCCAATCAGCCCCAGCATTTT | CASRPNTGSNQPQHF
TRBJ1-1 | once | . | TRBV5-5 | TGTGCCAGCAGCTTGGTCTTGGGGGGTCGGGAAGCTTTCTTT | CASSLVLGGREAFF
TRBJ2-2 | few | TRBD1 | TRBV12-5 | TGTGCTAGGAAAAGAGGGGGCATTGACACCGGGGAGCTGTTTTTT | CARKRGGIDTGELFF
TRBJ2-6 | . | TRBD2 | TRBV5-1 | TGCGCCAGCAGCCCGACGGGGACTAGCGGGAACTCTGGGGCCAACGTCCTGACTTTC | CASSPTGTSGNSGANVLTF
TRBJ1-1 | . | . | TRBV10-3 | TGTGCCATCAGGTCGGAAGCACAGATTAACACTGAAGCTTTCTTT | CAIRSEAQINTEAFF
TRBJ2-1 | . | TRBD1 | TRBV4-1 | TGCGCCAGCAGCCAAGGGCCGGACAGGGGGCCCTACAATGAGCAGTTCTTC | CASSQGPDRGPYNEQFF
TRBJ2-7 | . | TRBD1 | TRBV6-5 | TGTGCCAGCAGTTATCCCCGGGACAGGGGAGGTTACGAGCAGTACTTC | CASSYPRDRGGYEQYF
TRBJ2-3 | . | TRBD2 | TRBV9 | TGTGCCAGCAGCGGGAATAGACTAGCGGGGGGAGGATCCACAGATACGCAGTATTTT | CASSGNRLAGGGSTDTQYF
TRBJ2-5 | . | . | TRBV5-4 | TGTGCCAGCAGCTTGGATCGGGGGGCTAGAGAGACCCAGTACTTC | CASSLDRGARETQYF
TRBJ1-5 | . | TRBD1 | TRBV6-1 | TGTGCCAGCAGTGAAAGGGGACAGGGGGCCCGGCAGCCCCAGCATTTT | CASSERGQGARQPQHF
TRBJ1-2 | . | TRBD1 | TRBV7-9 | TGTGCCAGCAGCCGGGGGCGGGACAGGAGCTTGTATGGCTACACCTTC | CASSRGRDRSLYGYTF
TRBJ2-1 | . | . | TRBV29-1 | TGCAGCGCCAAACCAAGGCATAGCACCGATGAGCAGTTCTTC | CSAKPRHSTDEQFF
TRBJ2-3 | . | TRBD2 | TRBV27 | TGTGCCAGCAGGTCCACTAGCGGGAGTTCAGATACGCAGTATTTT | CASRSTSGSSDTQYF
TRBJ1-1 | few | . | TRBV7-3 | TGTGCCAGCAGCTTAGGAGGGGTAGGCGCTGAAGCTTTCTTT | CASSLGGVGAEAFF
TRBJ2-1 | . | TRBD2 | TRBV11-3 | TGTGCCAGCAGATTTAGCGGGACGAGCTCCTACAATGAGCAGTTCTTC | CASRFSGTSSYNEQFF
TRBJ1-6 | . | . | TRBV28 | TGTGCCAGCAGATCCGAGGGATCTCGGAATTCACCCCTCCACTTT | CASRSEGSRNSPLHF
TRBJ1-2 | . | . | TRBV10-2 | TGCGCCAGCAGTGAGTCGACTCGGGAAGGGATGAGTGGCTACACCTTC | CASSESTREGMSGYTF
TRBJ2-3 | . | . | TRBV5-4 | TGTGCCAGCAGCGCGGCAGGGTCAGATACGCAGTATTTT | CASSAAGSDTQYF
TRBJ1-1 | . | TRBD1 | TRBV19 | TGTGCCAGTAGTCAACTGACCGGGACAGCGAACACTGAAGCTTTCTTT | CASSQLTGTANTEAFF
TRBJ2-6 | once | TRBD1 | TRBV11-3 | TGTGCCAGCAGCTTAGACTCTGGGACAGGGGGCGCGTCTGGGGCCAACGTCCTGACTTTC | CASSLDSGTGGASGANVLTF
TRBJ1-6 | . | TRBD1 | TRBV10-3 | TGTGCCATCAGGGACAGGGGAAGGACACCCCTCCACTTT | CAIRDRGRTPLHF